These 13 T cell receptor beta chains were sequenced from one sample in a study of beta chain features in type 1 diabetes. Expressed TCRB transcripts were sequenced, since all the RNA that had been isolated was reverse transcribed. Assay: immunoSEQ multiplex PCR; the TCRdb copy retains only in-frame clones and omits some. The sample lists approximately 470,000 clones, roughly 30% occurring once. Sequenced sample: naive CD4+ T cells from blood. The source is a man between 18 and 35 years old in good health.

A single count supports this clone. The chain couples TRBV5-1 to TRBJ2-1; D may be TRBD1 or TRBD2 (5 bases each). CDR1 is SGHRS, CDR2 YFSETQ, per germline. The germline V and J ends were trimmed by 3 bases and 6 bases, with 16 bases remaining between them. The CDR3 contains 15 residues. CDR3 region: CASSWTPGPINEQFF. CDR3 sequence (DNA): TGCGCCAGCAGCTGGACACCGGGACCGATCAATGAGCAGTTCTTC. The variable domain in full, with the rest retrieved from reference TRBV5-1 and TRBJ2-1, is KAGVTQTPRYLIKTRGQQVTLSCSPISGHRSVSWYQQTPGQGLQFLFEYFSETQRNKGNFPGRFSGRQFSNSRSEMNVSTLELGDSALYLCASSWTPGPINEQFFGPGTRLTVL.

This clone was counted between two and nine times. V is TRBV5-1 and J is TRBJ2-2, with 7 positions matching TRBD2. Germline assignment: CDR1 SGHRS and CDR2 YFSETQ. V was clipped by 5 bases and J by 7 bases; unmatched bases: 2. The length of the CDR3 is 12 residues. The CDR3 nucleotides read TGCGCCAGCAGGCTAGCGGTCGGGGAGCTGTTTTTT. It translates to CASRLAVGELFF. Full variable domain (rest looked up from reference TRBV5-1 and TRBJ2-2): KAGVTQTPRYLIKTRGQQVTLSCSPISGHRSVSWYQQTPGQGLQFLFEYFSETQRNKGNFPGRFSGRQFSNSRSEMNVSTLELGDSALYLCASRLAVGELFFGEGSRLTVL.

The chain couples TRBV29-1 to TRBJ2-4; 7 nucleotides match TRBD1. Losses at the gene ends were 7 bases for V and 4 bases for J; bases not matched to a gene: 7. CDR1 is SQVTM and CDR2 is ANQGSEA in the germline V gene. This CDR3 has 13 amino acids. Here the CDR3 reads CSAYPGQKNIQYF. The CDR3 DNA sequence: TGCAGCGCCTATCCGGGACAGAAAAACATTCAGTACTTC.

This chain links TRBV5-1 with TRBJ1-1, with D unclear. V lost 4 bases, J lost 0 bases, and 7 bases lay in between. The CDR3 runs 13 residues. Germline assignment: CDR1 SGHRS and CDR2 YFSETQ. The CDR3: CASSLTVNTEAFF. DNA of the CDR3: TGCGCCAGCAGCCTGACGGTGAACACTGAAGCTTTCTTT.

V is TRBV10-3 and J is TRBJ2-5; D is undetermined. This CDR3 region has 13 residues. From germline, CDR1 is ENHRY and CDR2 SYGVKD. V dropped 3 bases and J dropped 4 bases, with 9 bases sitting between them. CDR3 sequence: CAISEPGRETQYF. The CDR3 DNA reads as TGTGCCATCAGTGAACCGGGCCGAGAGACCCAGTACTTC.

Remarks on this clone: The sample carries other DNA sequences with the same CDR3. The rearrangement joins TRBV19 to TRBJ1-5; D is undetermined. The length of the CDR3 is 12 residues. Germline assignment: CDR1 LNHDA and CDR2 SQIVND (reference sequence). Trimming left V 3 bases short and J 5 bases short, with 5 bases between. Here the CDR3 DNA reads TGTGCCAGTAGTATCGGCGATCAGCCCCAGCATTTT. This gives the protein CASSIGDQPQHF.

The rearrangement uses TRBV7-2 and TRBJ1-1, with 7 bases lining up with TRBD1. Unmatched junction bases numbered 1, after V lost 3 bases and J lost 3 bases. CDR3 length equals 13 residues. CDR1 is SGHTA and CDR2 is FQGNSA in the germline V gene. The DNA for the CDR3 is TGTGCCAGCAGCTTGGACAGGTACACTGAAGCTTTCTTT. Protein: CASSLDRYTEAFF.

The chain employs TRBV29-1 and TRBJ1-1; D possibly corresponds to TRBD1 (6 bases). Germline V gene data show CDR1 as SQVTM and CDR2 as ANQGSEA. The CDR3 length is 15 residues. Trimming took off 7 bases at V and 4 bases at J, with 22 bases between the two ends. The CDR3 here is CSAGGGIPGVTEAFF. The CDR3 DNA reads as TGCAGCGCCGGGGGTGGGATACCAGGGGTCACTGAAGCTTTCTTT.

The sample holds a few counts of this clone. The CDR3 DNA is TGTTCCCGAGCGGGAGAACGAATAGATACGCAGTATTTT. Its protein product is CSRAGERIDTQYF. The J gene is TRBJ2-3, the V gene TRBV30, with 8 bases that match TRBD2. CDR1 and CDR2 (germline): GTSNPN, SVGIG (reference sequence). The CDR3 has 13 residues.

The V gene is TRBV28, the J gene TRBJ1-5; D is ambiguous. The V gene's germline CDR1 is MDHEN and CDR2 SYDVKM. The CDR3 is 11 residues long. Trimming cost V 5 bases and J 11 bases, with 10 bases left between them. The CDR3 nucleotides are TGTGCCAGCAGTCTAGGTGGGTCCCAGCATTTT. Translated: CASSLGGSQHF.

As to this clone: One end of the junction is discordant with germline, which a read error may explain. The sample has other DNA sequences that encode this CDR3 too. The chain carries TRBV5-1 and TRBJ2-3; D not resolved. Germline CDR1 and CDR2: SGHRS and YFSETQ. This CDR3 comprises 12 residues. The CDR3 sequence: CASGFSTDTQYF. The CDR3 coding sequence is TGCGCCAGCGGCTTCAGCACAGATACGCAGTATTTT.

The chain's CDR3 is CASSRTGLAGQETQYF. The DNA for the CDR3 is TGTGCCAGCAGCAGGACGGGACTAGCGGGACAAGAGACCCAGTACTTC. V and J are TRBV5-6 and TRBJ2-5; 13 nucleotides line up with TRBD2. The trim removed 4 bases at V and 2 bases at J, leaving 5 bases unmatched. The CDR3 has 16 amino acids. In germline, CDR1 is SGHDT, CDR2 YYEEEE.

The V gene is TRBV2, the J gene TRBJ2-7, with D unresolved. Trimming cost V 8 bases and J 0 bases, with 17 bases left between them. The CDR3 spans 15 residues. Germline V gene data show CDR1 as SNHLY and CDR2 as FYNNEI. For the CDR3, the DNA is TGTGCCAGCTTTCCCGGTTGGCGGAGCTCCTACGAGCAGTACTTC. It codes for CASFPGWRSSYEQYF.